This TCR beta chain was sequenced in a study of cytomegalovirus exposure and HLA in healthy donors. Trimming took off 1 base at V and 5 bases at J, with 8 bases between the two ends. CDR3 length equals 13 residues. Per germline, CDR1 LNHDA and CDR2 SQIVND (reference sequence). With 60 Vbeta and 13 Jbeta primers, the PCR was carried out. Measured with immunoSEQ multiplex PCR; TCRdb has only the in-frame clones, and not every one. The sample comprises 55,000 to 75,000 clones, 78% of which are singletons, and 2.5% to 3.5% rests with the top ten. On this clone itself: Its antigen is currently unknown.

Overall study findings and caveats: In a later analysis, donors in an Asian-associated ancestry cluster reportedly had fewer N-insertions in productive TCRs than the cohort mean. In a later analysis, TCR beta V- and J-gene trimming was associated with a missense DCLRE1C variant. Later examination showed HLA-associated TCR beta chains had greater clonal expansion than equally common others. Productive status was seen about 90% or about 30% of the time for most TCR beta V segments in an earlier analysis.

Sequenced input: PBMCs. This chain joins TRBV19 and TRBJ2-5; TRBD1 is a possible D gene (5 bases). The source is a girl aged 5-17 years in good health and CMV-seropositive. CDR3 amino acids: CASSIGPGETQYF. DNA for the CDR3: TGTGCCAGTAGTATAGGCCCAGGGGAGACCCAGTACTTC.